Listed here are 15 T cell receptor beta chains from one sample, sequenced in a study of T cell clonotyping in hematopoietic cell transplantation. TCRdb's table, derived via immunoSEQ multiplex PCR, lists solely in-frame clones and lacks some. The table records under 5,000 clones, under 20% of them present only once. The sequencing used PBMCs, collected 180 days after allogeneic stem cell transplant. Every receptor here comes from a male patient in his late teens or twenties who had an allogeneic stem cell transplant, so the T cells may come from the graft donor. Some clones in this sample may be carry-over from other donors' samples.

This chain uses TRBV30 with TRBJ1-2; D gene unclear. Trimming stripped 2 bases from V and 2 bases from J, with 15 bases between. This CDR3 is built from 15 residues. Germline V gene lookup returns CDR1 GTSNPN and CDR2 SVGIG (reference sequence). In DNA, the CDR3 is TGTGCCTGGAGTTCTAATTTAGGACGGAACTATGGCTACACCTTC. Protein sequence: CAWSSNLGRNYGYTF.

As to this clone: This may be a read error, as it is one base from a much larger clone. This chain uses TRBV4-2 with TRBJ2-5; D uncertain. V shed 0 bases and J shed 9 bases, with 8 bases lying between them. This CDR3 is 12 amino acids long. The V gene's germline CDR1 is LGHNA and CDR2 YNFKEQ. Here the CDR3 reads CASSQDHGAQYF. The CDR3 DNA follows: TGTGCCAGCAGCCAAGATCATGGGGCCCAGTACTTC.

The chain has TRBV30 and TRBJ2-5, with a weak D call TRBD1 (5 bases). The CDR3 spans 15 residues. Per the germline V gene, CDR1 is GTSNPN and CDR2 is SVGIG (reference sequence). V was cut by 0 bases and J by 5 bases, with 16 bases left in between. CDR3 amino acids: CAWSVGQGDGETQYF. DNA for the CDR3: TGTGCCTGGAGTGTAGGCCAGGGTGATGGGGAGACCCAGTACTTC. Together with reference TRBV30 and TRBJ2-5, the CDR3 gives the full variable domain: SQTIHQWPATLVQPVGSPLSLECTVEGTSNPNLYWYRQAAGRGLQLLFYSVGIGQISSEVPQNLSASRPQDRQFILSSKKLLLSDSGFYLCAWSVGQGDGETQYFGPGTRLLVL.

V and J are TRBV30 and TRBJ2-3, with 8 bases aligning to TRBD1. Germline CDR1 is GTSNPN and CDR2 is SVGIG (reference sequence). The length of the CDR3 is 14 residues. The junction had 3 bases not matched to a gene; V was cut back by 0 bases and J by 4 bases. CDR3 in DNA: TGTGCCTGGAGTGTTGGACAGGGAGCAGATACGCAGTATTTT. Encoded protein: CAWSVGQGADTQYF.

In regard to this clone: Other DNA variants within this sample encode the same CDR3. This CDR3 is CASSQGPGGQPQHF. For the CDR3, the DNA is TGCGCCAGCAGCCAAGGGCCTGGAGGTCAGCCCCAGCATTTT. The J gene is TRBJ1-5, the V gene TRBV4-3; D is unclear. Trimming removed 1 base at V and 6 bases at J, with 10 bases between. Germline assignment: CDR1 LGHNA and CDR2 YSLEER. The CDR3 has 14 residues.

The chain is built from TRBV30 and TRBJ1-1, with a weak D call TRBD1 (6 bases). This CDR3 spans 13 amino acids. Germline CDR1 GTSNPN, CDR2 SVGIG (reference sequence). V lost 4 bases to trimming and J lost 0 bases, with 9 bases between them. CDR3 sequence (DNA): TGTGCCTGGACGGGACACATGAACACTGAAGCTTTCTTT. Residues: CAWTGHMNTEAFF.

The chain is built from TRBV29-1 and TRBJ2-1; 12 nucleotides line up with TRBD2. Germline loops: CDR1 SQVTM, CDR2 ANQGSEA. Trimming removed 4 bases from V and 2 bases from J; junction bases left unmatched: 3. This CDR3 contains 15 residues. DNA of the CDR3: TGCAGCGTTGGACTAGCGGGAGTTCCCTACAATGAGCAGTTCTTC. This codes for CSVGLAGVPYNEQFF.

In its sample, this clone was seen a few times. The J gene is TRBJ2-7, the V gene TRBV30; TRBD1 aligns across 7 bases. The CDR3 length is 13 residues. With V trimmed by 2 bases and J by 1 base, 2 bases remained unmatched. The germline CDR1 and CDR2 sequences are GTSNPN and SVGIG (reference sequence). The CDR3 spells CAWSRGQSYEQYF. The CDR3 DNA reads as TGTGCCTGGAGTAGGGGACAGTCCTACGAGCAGTACTTC.

This clone was recorded a few times. This sequence joins TRBV28 and TRBJ2-7; TRBD1 might be the D (5 bases). The CDR3 is made up of 12 amino acids. Germline values: CDR1 MDHEN, CDR2 SYDVKM. V lost 6 bases and J 4 bases, leaving 10 bases between the germline ends. CDR3 amino acids: CASRHDSYEQYF. CDR3 nucleotides: TGTGCCAGCAGACACGACAGTTACGAGCAGTACTTC.

Note on this clone: The junction does not match germline at one end; this may be a read error. The chain is built from TRBV7-6 and TRBJ2-1; 8 bases are a match to TRBD1. Germline CDR1 is SGHVS and CDR2 is FNYEAQ. This CDR3 spans 16 amino acids. The CDR3 here is CAGSQRGQVSYNEQFF. The CDR3 DNA sequence: TGTGCCGGCAGCCAAAGGGGACAGGTTTCATACAATGAGCAGTTCTTC.

This clone was seen a handful of times. The chain has TRBV30 and TRBJ1-6; 8 bases are shared with TRBD1. The CDR3 consists of 15 residues. Germline CDR1 and CDR2: GTSNPN and SVGIG (reference sequence). Unmatched junction bases numbered 5, after V lost 0 bases and J lost 7 bases. In DNA, the CDR3 is TGTGCCTGGAGTGTACGTGGACAGGGCAATTCACCCCTCCACTTT. It codes for CAWSVRGQGNSPLHF.

On this clone: A junction boundary mismatches the germline segment, possibly from a read error. This sequence joins TRBV25-1 and TRBJ2-7; possibly TRBD2 for D (6 bases). Germline CDR1 reads MGHDK; CDR2 reads SYGVNS. The CDR3 extends over 15 amino acids. The CDR3 spells CASSEYGGNSYEQYF. The DNA of the CDR3 is TGTGCCAGCAGTGAATACGGCGGGAACTCCTACGAACAGTACTTC.

This clone was seen more than once but under ten times. The chain carries TRBV6-6 and TRBJ2-7; D perhaps matches TRBD2 (5 bases). V dropped 6 bases and J dropped 5 bases, with 17 bases sitting between them. Germline lookup yields CDR1 MNHNY and CDR2 SVGAGI (reference sequence). This CDR3 is 14 amino acids long. CDR3 amino acids: CASSLRPSFNEQYF. CDR3 bases: TGTGCCAGCAGCTTAAGACCTAGCTTTAACGAGCAGTACTTC.

The chain couples TRBV30 to TRBJ1-6; D gene uncertain. The CDR3 has 13 amino acids. Trimming took 3 bases from V and 10 from J, leaving 13 bases between them. Germline values: CDR1 GTSNPN, CDR2 SVGIG (reference sequence). This CDR3 reads CAWRWRVRSPLHF. In DNA, the CDR3 is TGTGCCTGGAGATGGAGGGTGAGGTCACCCCTCCACTTT.

This clone was detected a few times. The J gene is TRBJ2-7, the V gene TRBV4-3; D possibly corresponds to TRBD1 (6 bases). Germline loops: CDR1 LGHNA, CDR2 YSLEER. V lost 0 bases, J lost 3 bases, and 12 bases lay in between. The length of the CDR3 is 15 residues. The DNA of the CDR3 is TGCGCCAGCAGCCAAGAAGCAGGGGCCAACTACGAGCAGTACTTC. Its protein product is CASSQEAGANYEQYF.